This TCR beta chain was identified in a study of regulatory T cells in long-lasting Graves disease. Study-level points and caveats: Lower TCR diversity characterized persistent Graves' patients relative to newly diagnosed patients. The study found persistent patients shared more public clonotypes (roughly 2,600) than new patients (about 990).

About this clonotype: Its antigen is not identified.

Germline V CDR1 and CDR2: LGHDT, YNNKEL (reference sequence). The length of the CDR3 is 17 residues. Trimming removed 3 bases from V and 10 bases from J; junction bases left unmatched: 17. Construction of TCR beta libraries relied on iRepertoire HTBI primers and on Arm-PCR targeting CDR3 regions. TCRdb reprocessed the multiplex PCR reads via MiXCR and lists one record per CDR3 protein. The data show 440,000 or so distinct CDR3 sequences, with approximately 16% seen just once and over 8.5% held by the top ten. Time point: newly diagnosed GD, antithyroid drugs for less than 3 months. Researchers made the TCR library from RNA that was extracted from PBMCs. This same sample was also taken into another study, of T cells in Graves' hyperthyroidism and ophthalmopathy. That report notes: Diagnosis of hyperthyroidism was new in patients aged 18 to 65, and its duration was under 2 months. First-round RT-PCR of the TCR CDR3 relied on the HTBI primer set.

This clonotype was sampled from a woman between 25 and 40 years old with Graves disease. The sample here was peripheral blood mononuclear cells (PBMCs), taken at new diagnosis, from a patient treated with antithyroid drugs. The chain has TRBV3-1 and TRBJ1-4, with 7 positions matching TRBD1. Here the CDR3 reads CASSQAPRQGGGGKLFF. The CDR3 DNA sequence: TGTGCCAGCAGCCAGGCTCCTCGGCAAGGGGGCGGGGGAAAACTGTTTTTT.